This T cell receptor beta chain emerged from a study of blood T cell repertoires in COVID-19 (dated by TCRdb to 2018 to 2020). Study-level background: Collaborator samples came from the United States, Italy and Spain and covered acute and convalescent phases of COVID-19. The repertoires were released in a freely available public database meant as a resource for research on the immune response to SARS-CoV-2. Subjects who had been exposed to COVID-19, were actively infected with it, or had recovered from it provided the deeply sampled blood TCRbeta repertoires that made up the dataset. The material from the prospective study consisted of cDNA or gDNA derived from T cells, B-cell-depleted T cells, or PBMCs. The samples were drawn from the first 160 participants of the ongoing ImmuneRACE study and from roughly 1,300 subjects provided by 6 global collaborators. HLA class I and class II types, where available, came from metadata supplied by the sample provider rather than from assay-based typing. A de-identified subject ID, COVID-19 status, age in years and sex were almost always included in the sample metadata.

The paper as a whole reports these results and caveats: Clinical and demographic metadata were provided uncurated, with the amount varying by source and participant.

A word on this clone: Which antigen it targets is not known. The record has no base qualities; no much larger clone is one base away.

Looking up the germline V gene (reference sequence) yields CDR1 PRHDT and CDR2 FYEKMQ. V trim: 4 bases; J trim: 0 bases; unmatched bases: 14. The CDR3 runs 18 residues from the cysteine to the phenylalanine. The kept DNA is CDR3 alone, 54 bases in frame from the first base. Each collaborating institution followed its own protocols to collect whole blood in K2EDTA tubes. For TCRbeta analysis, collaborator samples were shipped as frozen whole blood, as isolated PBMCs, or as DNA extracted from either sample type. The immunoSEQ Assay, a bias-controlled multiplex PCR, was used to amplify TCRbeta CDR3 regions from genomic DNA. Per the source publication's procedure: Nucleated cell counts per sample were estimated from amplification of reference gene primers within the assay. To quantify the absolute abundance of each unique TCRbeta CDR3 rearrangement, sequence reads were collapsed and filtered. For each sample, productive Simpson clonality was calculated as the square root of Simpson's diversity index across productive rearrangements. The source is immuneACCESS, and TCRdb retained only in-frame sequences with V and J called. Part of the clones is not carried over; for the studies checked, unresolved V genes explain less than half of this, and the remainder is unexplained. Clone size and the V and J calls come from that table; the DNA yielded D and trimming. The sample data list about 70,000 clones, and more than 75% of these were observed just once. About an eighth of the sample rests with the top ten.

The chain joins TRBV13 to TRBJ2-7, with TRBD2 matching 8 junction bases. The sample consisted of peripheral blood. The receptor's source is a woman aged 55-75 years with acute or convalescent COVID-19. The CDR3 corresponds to CASSSLGSGGPSSYEQYF. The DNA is TGTGCCAGCAGCTCCCTTGGGAGCGGGGGCCCGAGCTCCTACGAGCAGTACTTC.